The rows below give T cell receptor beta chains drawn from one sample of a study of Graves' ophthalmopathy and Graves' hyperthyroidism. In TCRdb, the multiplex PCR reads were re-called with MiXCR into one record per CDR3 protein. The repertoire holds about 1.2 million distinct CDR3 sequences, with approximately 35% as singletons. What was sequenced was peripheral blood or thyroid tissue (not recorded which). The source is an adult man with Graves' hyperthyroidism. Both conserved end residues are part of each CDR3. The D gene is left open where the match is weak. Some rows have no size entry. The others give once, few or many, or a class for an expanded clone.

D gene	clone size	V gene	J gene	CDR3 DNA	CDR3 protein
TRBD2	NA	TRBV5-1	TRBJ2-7	TGCGCCAGCGCCCTAGCGGGGGAGCAGTACTTC	CASALAGEQYF
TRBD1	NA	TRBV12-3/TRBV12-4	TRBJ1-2	TGTGCCAGCAGTCCAGGGGGCAGGGGGACCTATGGCTACACCTTC	CASSPGGRGTYGYTF
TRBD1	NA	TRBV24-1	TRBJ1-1	TGTGCCACAAAGGACAGGGCAGAGACTGAAGCTTTCTTT	CATKDRAETEAFF
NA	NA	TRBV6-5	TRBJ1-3	TGTGCCAGCACTCTGGACAACCGCTCTGGAAACACCATATATTTT	CASTLDNRSGNTIYF
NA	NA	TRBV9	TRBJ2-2	TGTGCCAGCAGCAGTTACGGCATGGCCGGGGAGCTGTTTTTT	CASSSYGMAGELFF
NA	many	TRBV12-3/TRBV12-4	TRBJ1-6	TGTGCCAGCAGTTTATCGGGGGCGGATAATTCACCCCTCCACTTT	CASSLSGADNSPLHF
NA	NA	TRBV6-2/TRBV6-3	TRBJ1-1	TGTGCCAGCAGGACCTCAGGGGCGGGCAGCACTGAAGCTTTCTTT	CASRTSGAGSTEAFF
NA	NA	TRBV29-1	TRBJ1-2	TGCAGCGTTTTAGACTCCCCAGGTCGCTACACCTTC	CSVLDSPGRYTF
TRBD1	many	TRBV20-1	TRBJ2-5	TGCAGTGCTAGAGGGCCCGGACAGGGACAAGAGACCCAGTACTTC	CSARGPGQGQETQYF
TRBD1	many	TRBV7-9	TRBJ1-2	TGTGCCAGCAGCTGGGACAGGGCAGGATATGGCTACACCTTC	CASSWDRAGYGYTF
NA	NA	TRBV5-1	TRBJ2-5	TGCGCCAGCAGCTTGGAGGGTTTCGGGGAGACCCAGTACTTC	CASSLEGFGETQYF
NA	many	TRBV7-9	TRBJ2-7	TGTGCCAGCAGCTTATTCGGGGAGTCACGCTACGAGCAGTACTTC	CASSLFGESRYEQYF
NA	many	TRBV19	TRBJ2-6	TGTGCCAGTAGTATCCTCAGGTTCTCTGGGGCCAACGTCCTGACTTTC	CASSILRFSGANVLTF
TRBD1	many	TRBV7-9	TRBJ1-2	TGTGCCAGCAGCCCCTCCGGGACAGGGCACGGCTACACCTTC	CASSPSGTGHGYTF
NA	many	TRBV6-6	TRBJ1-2	TGTGCCAGTGCGACAAGGACACTTGGTGGCTACACCTTC	CASATRTLGGYTF
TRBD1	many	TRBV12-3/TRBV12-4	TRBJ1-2	TGTGCCAGCAGGGAGACAGGGGGCGCAAGCTATGGCTACACCTTC	CASRETGGASYGYTF
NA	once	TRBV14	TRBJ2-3	TGTGCCAGCAGCCAGGGGGCGACAACCTGGACGCAGTATTTT	CASSQGATTWTQYF
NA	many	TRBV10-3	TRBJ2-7	TGTGCCATCGGGCCCGAGCAGTACTTC	CAIGPEQYF
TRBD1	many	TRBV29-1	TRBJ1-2	TGCAGCGTCGACGAGGGGGCCCATGGCTACACCTTC	CSVDEGAHGYTF
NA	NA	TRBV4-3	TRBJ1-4	TGCGCCAGCAGCCAAGTTGGGCTTGCAACTAATGAAAAACTGTTTTTT	CASSQVGLATNEKLFF
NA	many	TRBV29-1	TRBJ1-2	TGCAGCGTTGGTGGTGGGGGTAAATTTTCAAGTGGCTACACCTTC	CSVGGGGKFSSGYTF
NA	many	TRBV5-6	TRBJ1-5	TGTGCCAGCAGCCTGACAGGACAGAATCAGCCCCAGCATTTT	CASSLTGQNQPQHF
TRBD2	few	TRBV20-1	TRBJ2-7	TGCAGTGCTAGAGATAGCGGGAGGATTTACGAGCAGTACTTC	CSARDSGRIYEQYF
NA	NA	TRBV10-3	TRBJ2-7	TGTGCCATCAGTGCGCAGGACTCCTACGAGCAGTACTTC	CAISAQDSYEQYF
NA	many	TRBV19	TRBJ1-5	TGTGCCAGTAGTCCGAGGGCGGCCAATCAGCCCCAGCATTTT	CASSPRAANQPQHF